Listed below are T cell receptor beta chains from one sample, sequenced in a study of monozygotic twins with inflammatory bowel disease. TCRdb reanalyzed the 5' RACE reads, giving one entry per CDR3 protein sequence and no DNA. Its table records around 97,000 distinct CDR3 sequences. The specimen was blood. The origin of the receptors is a human donor with ulcerative colitis or Crohn's disease, or a healthy co-twin of an affected twin (not recorded which). Each CDR3 is given with its conserved first and last residue.

v_call	j_call	cdr3_aa
TRBV18	TRBJ2-3	CASSRRDTDTQYF
TRBV20-1	TRBJ2-1	CSASHRGNEQFF
TRBV7-8	TRBJ2-1	CASSFKRLYSYNEQFF
TRBV6-2/TRBV6-3	TRBJ2-1	CASSTGLNNEQFF
TRBV12-3/TRBV12-4	TRBJ1-1	CASSRGGGTEAFF
TRBV10-2	TRBJ2-1	CASGMTGHNEQFF
TRBV11-2	TRBJ2-5	CASSFASRYLPTETQYF
TRBV10-3	TRBJ2-2	CAISVRGSDTGELFF
TRBV27	TRBJ2-1	CASSLFSGDLYNEQFF
TRBV9	TRBJ2-4	CASSPSGRLVAKNIQYF
TRBV5-1	TRBJ2-7	CASSLESGQGSEQYF
TRBV2	TRBJ2-1	CASSSIPGTRYEQFF
TRBV27	TRBJ2-3	CASTRNVVGGGPTGTQYF
TRBV5-1	TRBJ1-2	CASSLAGSYGYTF
TRBV12-3/TRBV12-4	TRBJ2-5	CASSALGGAQETQYF
TRBV7-9	TRBJ1-1	CASSLVPEENTEAFF
TRBV2	TRBJ1-2	CASSDVPNGGYTF
TRBV6-6	TRBJ1-2	CASSISGRGGYTF
TRBV12-3/TRBV12-4	TRBJ2-4	CASGLAGGPNIQYF
TRBV10-3	TRBJ2-5	CAISEFSGSWETQYF
TRBV7-2	TRBJ2-1	CASSLVGFSSYNEQFF
TRBV30	TRBJ1-3	CACRRRVNLNTIYF
TRBV9	TRBJ2-1	CASSVGAGTYNEQFF
TRBV6-6	TRBJ2-7	CASSRIGTKGEQYF
TRBV7-2	TRBJ2-5	CASTLRISQETQYF